What follows are 24 T cell receptor beta chains derived from one specimen sequenced in a study of T cells expressing NK-cell markers. Reanalyzing the 5' RACE reads, TCRdb keeps one entry per CDR3 protein, without DNA. This listing includes over 250,000 distinct CDR3 sequences. Sequences were obtained from blood T cells: a sorted CD56 or NKG2C T cell subset, CD4+ or CD8+ T cells, or bulk PBMC T cells (not recorded which). These receptors came from a woman aged 18-70 years in good health.

The gene calls are TRBV14 and TRBJ2-3; checking the TCRdb D call of TRBD2 is not possible without DNA. The length of the CDR3 is 15 residues. The germline gives CDR1 SGHDN, CDR2 FVKESK. The CDR3 sequence: CASRLAGQVPDTQYF.

The gene calls are TRBV24-1 and TRBJ2-2; as DNA is missing, the TRBD2 call by TCRdb cannot be tested. The CDR3 covers 17 residues. Germline V lookup: CDR1 KGHDR, CDR2 SFDVKD. The CDR3: CATSDFVTSGRTGELFF.

The chain uses TRBV28 and TRBJ1-2. This CDR3 is 13 amino acids long. Germline CDR1 and CDR2: MDHEN and SYDVKM. The CDR3 is CASAQAPGHGYTF.

The rearrangement joins TRBV7-3 to TRBJ2-7; with no DNA, the TCRdb D assignment of TRBD1 cannot be verified. The CDR3 totals 13 residues. In germline, CDR1 is SGHTA, CDR2 FQGTGA. CDR3 sequence: CASSLTRESEQYF.

The rearrangement links TRBV29-1 to TRBJ2-6; lacking DNA, the TRBD2 call made by TCRdb goes unchecked. This CDR3 is 15 amino acids long. Germline-derived CDR1 and CDR2 are SQVTM and ANQGSEA. The CDR3 protein is CSVLAGSSGANVLTF.

J is TRBJ2-3 and V is TRBV20-1. The CDR3 spans 12 residues. The germline gives CDR1 DFQATT, CDR2 SNEGSKA (reference sequence). The CDR3 here is CSASPTTDTQYF.

The V gene is TRBV5-1, the J gene TRBJ1-4. Germline V gene lookup returns CDR1 SGHRS and CDR2 YFSETQ. This CDR3 is built from 15 residues. The CDR3: CASSLAASVNEKLFF.

The chain carries TRBV10-3 and TRBJ2-5; TCRdb selects TRBD2, and the lack of DNA leaves this call unchecked. The CDR3 has 15 residues. The V gene's germline CDR1 is ENHRY and CDR2 SYGVKD. The chain's CDR3 is CAISESGLVQETQYF.

The V gene is TRBV18, the J gene TRBJ2-5; no DNA is available, so the TRBD1 call from TCRdb remains unchecked. Germline V lookup: CDR1 KGHSH, CDR2 LQKENI. The CDR3 loop spans 13 amino acids. This CDR3 reads CASSGGGQETQYF.

The rearrangement joins TRBV7-2 to TRBJ2-7; TCRdb selects TRBD1, and the lack of DNA leaves this call unchecked. The CDR3 is made up of 14 amino acids. Germline assignment: CDR1 SGHTA and CDR2 FQGNSA. This chain's CDR3 is CASSPQQGPYEQYF.

The J gene is TRBJ2-5, the V gene TRBV5-1; TCRdb calls TRBD1, which cannot be checked without DNA. Germline V gene lookup returns CDR1 SGHRS and CDR2 YFSETQ. CDR3 size: 14 residues. The CDR3 sequence: CASSLEGAWETQYF.

The rearrangement joins TRBV7-2 to TRBJ2-3. The CDR3 consists of 13 residues. Germline V gene sequence: CDR1 SGHTA, CDR2 FQGNSA. The CDR3 sequence: CASAARRPDTQYF.

The chain couples TRBV12-3 or TRBV12-4 to TRBJ2-5; the D gene TCRdb calls, TRBD2, cannot be checked with no DNA. The CDR3 runs to 15 residues. This CDR3 is CASSLAGRGLETQYF.

The chain is built from TRBV5-4 and TRBJ2-1; the D call of TRBD2 rests on TCRdb alone, since no DNA is present to check it. The CDR3 is made up of 15 amino acids. The V gene's germline CDR1 is SGHNT and CDR2 YYREEE (reference sequence). This CDR3 reads CASSTRLAGGDEQFF.

The genes are TRBV12-3 or TRBV12-4 and TRBJ2-2; TCRdb calls TRBD2, which cannot be checked without DNA. The CDR3 is made up of 14 amino acids. CDR3 loop: CASSGAPNTGELFF.

V usage is TRBV6-2 or TRBV6-3 and J usage is TRBJ2-2; lacking DNA, the TRBD2 call made by TCRdb goes unchecked. Germline assignment: CDR1 MNHEY and CDR2 SVGEGT. This CDR3 has 16 amino acids. CDR3 residues: CASSYSRRGNTGELFF.

Here the CDR3 reads CASSLSSGPQHF. The V and J genes are TRBV11-2 and TRBJ1-5. Germline CDR1 reads SGHAT; CDR2 reads FQNNGV. The length of the CDR3 is 12 residues.

This sequence joins TRBV4-3 and TRBJ1-4. CDR1 and CDR2 from the germline V gene are LGHNA and YSLEER. The CDR3 contains 16 residues. The chain's CDR3 is CASSQDTPTTNEKLFF.

The gene calls are TRBV4-2 and TRBJ1-6; without DNA, the TCRdb call of TRBD1 cannot be checked. The length of the CDR3 is 16 residues. Germline-derived CDR1 and CDR2 are LGHNA and YNFKEQ. The CDR3 loop is CASSQDGTRSNSPLHF.

This rearrangement joins TRBV20-1 to TRBJ2-7. The CDR3 is 13 residues long. Germline CDR1 is DFQATT and CDR2 is SNEGSKA (reference sequence). CDR3 protein: CSARSAATYEQYF.

The chain combines TRBV5-6 with TRBJ1-1; TCRdb reports TRBD1, a call that lacks DNA to check it against. The CDR3 consists of 14 residues. The germline V gene encodes CDR1 SGHDT and CDR2 YYEEEE. This CDR3 reads CASSQGQKYTEAFF.

The chain links TRBV12-3 or TRBV12-4 to TRBJ2-7; TCRdb names TRBD2, which stays unverified in the absence of DNA. This CDR3 is 15 amino acids long. The CDR3 spells CASSRTSGGPYEQYF.

The chain is built from TRBV27 and TRBJ2-7; TCRdb's D call, TRBD1, is unchecked because there is no DNA. The CDR3 extends over 15 amino acids. Germline V gives CDR1 MNHEY, CDR2 SMNVEV (reference sequence). This CDR3 is CASSLRRDRAYEQYF.

V usage is TRBV20-1 and J usage is TRBJ2-1. CDR1 is DFQATT, CDR2 SNEGSKA, per germline (reference sequence). The CDR3 covers 12 residues. CDR3 sequence reads: CSATRPETEQFF.